Listed here are 28 T cell receptor beta chains from one sample, sequenced in a study of T cell changes during pregnancy in multiple sclerosis. Sequenced by immunoSEQ multiplex PCR; TCRdb stores in-frame clones only, minus some. The data contain about 51,000 clones, 85% to 95% of them seen just once; the ten biggest clones take up around 0.61%. The source was CD4+ T cells from peripheral blood mononuclear cells, collected in the third trimester of pregnancy. The origin of the receptors is a female donor with multiple sclerosis, enrolled in a pregnancy study.

The rearrangement joins TRBV28 to TRBJ2-7, with a tentative D call TRBD1 (6 bases). V lost 6 bases and J 6 bases, leaving 15 bases between the germline ends. The CDR3 length is 13 residues. Germline V gives CDR1 MDHEN, CDR2 SYDVKM. The DNA of the CDR3 is TGTGCCAGCAGCCAGGGGTCTAGCCGCGAGCAGTACTTC. It is translated as CASSQGSSREQYF.

The chain is built from TRBV27 and TRBJ2-7; possibly TRBD2 for D (5 bases). The CDR3 length is 11 residues. Trimming stripped 3 bases from V and 6 bases from J, with 6 bases between. Germline values: CDR1 MNHEY, CDR2 SMNVEV (reference sequence). The CDR3: CASSLGVEQYF. CDR3 nucleotide sequence: TGTGCCAGCAGTTTGGGAGTCGAGCAGTACTTC.

This sequence joins TRBV27 and TRBJ1-2, with 7 bases fitting TRBD1. The V and J ends lost 5 bases and 7 bases, in that order; junction bases with no gene match: 7. CDR1 and CDR2 from the germline V gene are MNHEY and SMNVEV (reference sequence). The CDR3 covers 13 residues. CDR3 in DNA: TGTGCCAGCAGTCCCCAGGGGGTGGGTGGCTACACCTTC. Its translation is CASSPQGVGGYTF.

This chain links TRBV28 with TRBJ2-1; 13 nucleotides align to TRBD2. With 5 bases clipped from V and 5 bases from J, the junction kept 9 bases outside the gene matches. The CDR3 is 17 residues long. The germline gives CDR1 MDHEN, CDR2 SYDVKM. The CDR3 reads CASSHGLAGVGNNEQFF. CDR3 sequence (DNA): TGTGCCAGCAGTCACGGACTAGCGGGAGTTGGTAACAATGAGCAGTTCTTC.

This rearrangement joins TRBV5-1 to TRBJ1-1, with 8 bases identical to TRBD1. CDR1 is SGHRS and CDR2 is YFSETQ in the germline V gene. The CDR3 totals 17 residues. The V gene end was trimmed by 2 bases and the J gene end by 0 bases; junction bases not matched to a gene: 9. For the CDR3, the DNA is TGCGCCAGCAGCTTCGGGACAGGACTTTTTCTGAACACTGAAGCTTTCTTT. Residues: CASSFGTGLFLNTEAFF.

This clone appeared a single time. The rearrangement links TRBV6-1 to TRBJ2-1; 8 nucleotides match TRBD1. This CDR3 comprises 15 residues. Germline CDR1 and CDR2: MNHNS and SASEGT. V shed 6 bases and J 6 bases; nucleotides not matched to a gene: 10. The CDR3 region has the DNA TGTGCCAGCAGAGACAGGGGATGGACTGGCAATGAGCAGTTCTTC. Protein: CASRDRGWTGNEQFF.

V gene TRBV28 combines with J gene TRBJ2-3; D gene unclear. V lost 5 bases and J 10 bases, leaving 16 bases between the germline ends. Germline loops: CDR1 MDHEN, CDR2 SYDVKM. This CDR3 contains 13 residues. The CDR3 loop reads CASSPVGVRAQYF. The CDR3, as DNA: TGTGCCAGCAGTCCGGTCGGAGTCCGGGCGCAGTATTTT.

The chain couples TRBV19 to TRBJ1-2, with 7 bases that match TRBD1. This CDR3 is built from 13 residues. V shed 7 bases and J 5 bases; nucleotides not matched to a gene: 7. CDR1 is LNHDA and CDR2 is SQIVND in the germline V gene (reference sequence). The CDR3 sequence is CASTTGDGYGYTF. DNA for the CDR3: TGTGCCAGTACTACAGGGGATGGGTATGGCTACACCTTC.

CDR3 bases: TGTGCCAGCAGAAGTCTAGCGGGGGGGACAGGTCACACAGATACGCAGTATTTT. Its protein is CASRSLAGGTGHTDTQYF. The chain carries TRBV13 and TRBJ2-3; 12 bases are a match to TRBD2. Germline V lookup: CDR1 PRHDT, CDR2 FYEKMQ (reference sequence). This CDR3 spans 18 amino acids. Losses at the gene ends were 6 bases for V and 2 bases for J; bases not matched to a gene: 12. Based on the CDR3 plus reference TRBV13 and TRBJ2-3, the full variable domain is AAGVIQSPRHLIKEKRETATLKCYPIPRHDTVYWYQQGPGQDPQFLISFYEKMQSDKGSIPDRFSAQQFSDYHSELNMSSLELGDSALYFCASRSLAGGTGHTDTQYFGPGTRLTVL.

This chain connects TRBV28 to TRBJ1-4; D remains unclear. The CDR3 extends over 13 amino acids. Trimming left V 3 bases short and J 7 bases short, with 9 bases between. Looked up from germline, CDR1 is MDHEN and CDR2 is SYDVKM. This CDR3 reads CASSLGAPEKLFF. The CDR3 region has the DNA TGTGCCAGCAGTTTGGGCGCCCCTGAAAAACTGTTTTTT.

Written as DNA, the CDR3 is TGTGCCACCAGCAAACGGGACAGGGGGGACAATGAGCAGTTCTTC. This translates into CATSKRDRGDNEQFF. The chain carries TRBV15 and TRBJ2-1; 11 bases are a match to TRBD1. The germline gives CDR1 LNHNV, CDR2 YYDKDF (reference sequence). This CDR3 has 15 residues. After removal of 4 bases from V and 5 bases from J, the junction contained 4 bases not matched to a gene.

V gene TRBV6-1 combines with J gene TRBJ2-3, with D maybe TRBD2 (5 bases). The CDR3 length is 16 residues. Trimming took off 2 bases at V and 0 bases at J, with 12 bases between the two ends. The germline V gene encodes CDR1 MNHNS and CDR2 SASEGT. CDR3: CASSERRSYSTDTQYF. The CDR3 bases are TGTGCCAGCAGTGAAAGGAGGAGTTATAGCACAGATACGCAGTATTTT.

The chain joins TRBV18 to TRBJ2-3; perhaps TRBD2 as D (5 bases). This CDR3 contains 16 residues. V was shortened by 2 bases and J by 4 bases, with 16 bases between the two germline ends. Per germline, CDR1 KGHSH and CDR2 LQKENI. The CDR3 region is CASSPSALRGPDTQYF. The CDR3 DNA is TGTGCCAGCTCACCATCAGCCCTACGGGGTCCAGATACGCAGTATTTT.

The gene calls are TRBV11-1 and TRBJ1-1, with D perhaps TRBD1 (6 bases). The CDR3 consists of 14 residues. Trimming left V 0 bases short and J 3 bases short, with 8 bases between. The germline V gene encodes CDR1 SGHAT and CDR2 FQDESV (reference sequence). CDR3 residues: CASSLAQGYTEAFF. The CDR3 DNA reads as TGTGCCAGCAGCTTAGCACAGGGATACACTGAAGCTTTCTTT.

This chain's CDR3 is CASSQAGLAGWGEETQYF. The CDR3 nucleotides read TGTGCCAGCAGCCAAGCGGGACTAGCGGGATGGGGGGAAGAGACCCAGTACTTC. The chain carries TRBV4-2 and TRBJ2-5, with 13 nucleotides matching TRBD2. The CDR3 is made up of 18 amino acids. V lost 1 base, J lost 3 bases, and 8 bases stayed unmatched. Per germline, CDR1 LGHNA and CDR2 YNFKEQ.

V usage is TRBV5-1 and J usage is TRBJ2-1; unclear D gene. The V and J ends lost 4 bases and 4 bases respectively, with 15 bases between them. Germline-derived CDR1 and CDR2 are SGHRS and YFSETQ. CDR3 length equals 15 residues. The CDR3 loop reads CASSPMAVSYNEQFF. As DNA, the CDR3 is TGCGCCAGCAGCCCCATGGCGGTGTCTTACAATGAGCAGTTCTTC.

The chain links TRBV29-1 to TRBJ1-4; D possibly corresponds to TRBD1 (5 bases). This CDR3 comprises 13 residues. Trimming shortened V by 4 bases and J by 4 bases, and 10 bases separated the two germline ends. Germline-derived CDR1 and CDR2 are SQVTM and ANQGSEA. As DNA, the CDR3 is TGCAGCGTTGGCGGGGGGAGTAATGAAAAACTGTTTTTT. This translates into CSVGGGSNEKLFF.

This chain links TRBV11-2 with TRBJ2-3; 11 bases are a match to TRBD1. This CDR3 has 15 amino acids. Germline V CDR1 and CDR2: SGHAT, FQNNGV. The junction had 2 bases not matched to a gene; V was cut back by 5 bases and J by 1 base. CDR3 in DNA: TGTGCCAGCAGCCGGGACAGGGGGGGCACAGATACGCAGTATTTT. Its protein product is CASSRDRGGTDTQYF.

The chain is built from TRBV6-1 and TRBJ2-7; the D gene is possibly TRBD1 (6 bases). The CDR3 runs 15 residues. CDR1 and CDR2 from the germline V gene are MNHNS and SASEGT. V was cut by 1 base and J by 0 bases, with 10 bases left in between. The CDR3 sequence: CASSEGQAYSYEQYF. Here the CDR3 DNA reads TGTGCCAGCAGTGAAGGACAGGCCTACTCCTACGAGCAGTACTTC.

This clone was recorded only once. The sample has other DNA sequences that encode this CDR3 too. This chain joins TRBV5-6 and TRBJ2-5, with a tentative D call TRBD2 (6 bases). Germline lookup yields CDR1 SGHDT and CDR2 YYEEEE. The V end lost 5 bases, the J end lost 5 bases, and 16 bases lay between the germline ends. This CDR3 is built from 14 residues. The CDR3 sequence is CASSSGTLGETQYF. The CDR3 DNA reads TGTGCCAGCAGTTCCGGGACTCTCGGGGAGACCCAGTACTTC.

The rearrangement uses TRBV5-1 and TRBJ1-2; a weak D match, TRBD1 (6 bases). Germline values: CDR1 SGHRS, CDR2 YFSETQ. The CDR3 covers 14 residues. The V gene lost 0 bases and the J gene lost 4 bases, with 10 bases spanning the gap. The CDR3 here is CASSLAGDGYGYTF. CDR3 DNA: TGCGCCAGCAGCTTGGCAGGGGACGGCTATGGCTACACCTTC.

This chain joins TRBV6-1 and TRBJ2-2, with TRBD1 identical over 9 bases. V was pared by 6 bases and J by 5 bases, with 1 base of the junction left unmatched. Germline lookup yields CDR1 MNHNS and CDR2 SASEGT. The CDR3 extends over 13 amino acids. CDR3 protein: CASRDRGTGELFF. The DNA of the CDR3 is TGTGCCAGCAGGGACAGGGGAACCGGGGAGCTGTTTTTT.

The chain joins TRBV25-1 to TRBJ1-3; D not certain. The CDR3 is 15 residues long. V was shortened by 4 bases and J by 0 bases, with 10 bases between the two germline ends. Germline-derived CDR1 and CDR2 are MGHDK and SYGVNS. This chain's CDR3 is CASSVLRSSGNTIYF. CDR3 nucleotides: TGTGCCAGCAGTGTTCTGCGGAGCTCTGGAAACACCATATATTTT.

The genes are TRBV19 and TRBJ1-5, with D perhaps matching TRBD1 (6 bases). The CDR3 totals 15 residues. The V gene's germline CDR1 is LNHDA and CDR2 SQIVND (reference sequence). V lost 6 bases and J lost 2, with 14 bases in between. Here the CDR3 reads CASSLDSSRNQPQHF. CDR3 bases: TGTGCCAGTAGCTTGGACAGCTCCCGCAATCAGCCCCAGCATTTT.

The chain is built from TRBV19 and TRBJ1-1, with 11 bases matching TRBD1. CDR1 and CDR2 (germline): LNHDA, SQIVND (reference sequence). The CDR3 is 15 amino acids. V shed 3 bases, J shed 5 bases, and the junction held 5 bases outside the gene matches. The CDR3 reads CASSIGTGGQTEAFF. In nucleotides, the CDR3 is TGTGCCAGTAGTATCGGGACAGGGGGACAGACTGAAGCTTTCTTT.

The genes are TRBV9 and TRBJ2-1, with 10 nucleotides matching TRBD2. Germline CDR1 SGDLS, CDR2 YYNGEE. This CDR3 has 13 amino acids. V lost 0 bases and J lost 15; bases outside the gene matches: 6. In DNA form, the CDR3 reads TGTGCCAGCAGCGTAGCGACTAGCGGGCTTGTGTTCTTC. It translates to CASSVATSGLVFF.

The chain joins TRBV9 to TRBJ2-1; perhaps TRBD2 as D (5 bases). CDR1 and CDR2 from the germline V gene are SGDLS and YYNGEE. The CDR3 runs to 16 residues. The V and J ends lost 1 base and 0 bases respectively, with 11 bases between them. The CDR3 is CASSVNKRSSYNEQFF. As DNA, the CDR3 is TGTGCCAGCAGCGTAAACAAGCGGAGCTCCTACAATGAGCAGTTCTTC.

This clone was seen only once. This sequence joins TRBV28 and TRBJ2-2; 10 positions agree with TRBD1. The V gene's germline CDR1 is MDHEN and CDR2 SYDVKM. The length of the CDR3 is 17 residues. V lost 5 bases and J lost 3; bases outside the gene matches: 9. The chain's CDR3 is CASSGAMGTGDTGELFF. The CDR3 region has the DNA TGTGCCAGCAGTGGGGCCATGGGGACAGGGGACACCGGGGAGCTGTTTTTT. The full variable domain, its missing parts supplied by reference TRBV28 and TRBJ2-2, is DVKVTQSSRYLVKRTGEKVFLECVQDMDHENMFWYRQDPGLGLRLIYFSYDVKMKEKGDIPEGYSVSREKKERFSLILESASTNQTSMYLCASSGAMGTGDTGELFFGEGSRLTVL.